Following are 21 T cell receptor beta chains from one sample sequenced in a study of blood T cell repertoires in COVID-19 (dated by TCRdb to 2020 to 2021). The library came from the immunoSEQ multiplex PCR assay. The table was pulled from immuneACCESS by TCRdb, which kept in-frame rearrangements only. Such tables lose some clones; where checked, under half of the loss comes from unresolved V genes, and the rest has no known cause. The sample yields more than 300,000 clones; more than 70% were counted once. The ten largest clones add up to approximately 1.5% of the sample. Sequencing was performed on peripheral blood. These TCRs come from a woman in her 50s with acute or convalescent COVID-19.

In DNA form, the CDR3 reads TGTGCCAGCAGCTTGGGACTAGCGGTGGGTGAGCAGTTCTTC. Translation: CASSLGLAVGEQFF. The chain is built from TRBV7-9 and TRBJ2-1, with 11 bases fitting TRBD2. The germline CDR1 and CDR2 sequences are SEHNR and FQNEAQ (reference sequence). Trimming at V came to 3 bases and at J to 9 bases, leaving 4 bases not matched to a gene. The CDR3 spans 14 residues.

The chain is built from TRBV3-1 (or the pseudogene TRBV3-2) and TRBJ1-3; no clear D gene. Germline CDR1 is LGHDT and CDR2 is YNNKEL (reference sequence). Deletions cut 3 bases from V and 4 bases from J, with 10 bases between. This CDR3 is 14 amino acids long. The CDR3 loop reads CASSQPEHGNTIYF. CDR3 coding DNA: TGTGCCAGCAGCCAGCCAGAACACGGAAACACCATATATTTT.

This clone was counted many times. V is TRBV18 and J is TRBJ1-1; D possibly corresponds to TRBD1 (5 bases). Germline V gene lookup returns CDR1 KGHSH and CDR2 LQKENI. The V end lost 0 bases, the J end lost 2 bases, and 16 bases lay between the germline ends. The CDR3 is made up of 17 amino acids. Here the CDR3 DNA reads TGTGCCAGCTCACCACCGAGCGGGGGACGAGGTAACACTGAAGCTTTCTTT. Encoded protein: CASSPPSGGRGNTEAFF.

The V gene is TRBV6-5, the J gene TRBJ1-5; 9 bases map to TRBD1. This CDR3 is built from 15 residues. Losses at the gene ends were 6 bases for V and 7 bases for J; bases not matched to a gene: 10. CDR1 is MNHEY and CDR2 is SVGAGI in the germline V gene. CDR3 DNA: TGTGCCAGCAGCCGGGACAGGGCGGATGGCCAGCCCCAGCATTTT. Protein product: CASSRDRADGQPQHF.

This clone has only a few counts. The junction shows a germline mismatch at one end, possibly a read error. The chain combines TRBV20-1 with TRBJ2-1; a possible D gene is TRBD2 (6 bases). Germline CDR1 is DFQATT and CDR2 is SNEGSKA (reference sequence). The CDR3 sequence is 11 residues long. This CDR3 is CSAQGRGLVIF. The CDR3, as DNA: TGCAGTGCTCAGGGTCGGGGACTGGTGATCTTC.

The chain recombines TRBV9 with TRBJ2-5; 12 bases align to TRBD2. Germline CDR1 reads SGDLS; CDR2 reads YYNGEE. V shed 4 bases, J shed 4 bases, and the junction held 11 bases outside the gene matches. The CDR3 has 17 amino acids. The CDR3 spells CASSPRTSGTPLETQYF. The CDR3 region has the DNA TGTGCCAGCAGCCCCCGGACTAGCGGGACTCCTCTAGAGACCCAGTACTTC.

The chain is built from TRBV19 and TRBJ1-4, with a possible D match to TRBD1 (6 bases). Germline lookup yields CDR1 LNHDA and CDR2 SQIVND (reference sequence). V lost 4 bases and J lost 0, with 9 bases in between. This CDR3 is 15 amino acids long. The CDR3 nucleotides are TGTGCCAGTAGTAGAGGACAGACAACTAATGAAAAACTGTTTTTT. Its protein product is CASSRGQTTNEKLFF. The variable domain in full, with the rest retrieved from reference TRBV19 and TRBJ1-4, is DGGITQSPKYLFRKEGQNVTLSCEQNLNHDAMYWYRQDPGQGLRLIYYSQIVNDFQKGDIAEGYSVSREKKESFPLTVTSAQKNPTAFYLCASSRGQTTNEKLFFGSGTQLSVL.

CDR3 loop: CASTGTGIPGELFF. The CDR3 nucleotides read TGTGCCAGCACCGGGACAGGGATCCCCGGGGAGCTGTTTTTT. V is TRBV2 and J is TRBJ2-2; TRBD1 agrees at 9 bases. V shed 7 bases, J shed 6 bases, and the junction held 6 bases outside the gene matches. The CDR3 extends over 14 amino acids. Germline CDR1 and CDR2: SNHLY and FYNNEI.

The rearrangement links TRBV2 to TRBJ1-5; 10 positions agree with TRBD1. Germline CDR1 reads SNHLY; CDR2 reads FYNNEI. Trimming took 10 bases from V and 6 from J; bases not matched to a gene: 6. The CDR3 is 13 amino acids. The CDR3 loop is CAITGQGGQPQHF. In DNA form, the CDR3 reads TGTGCCATCACCGGACAGGGGGGTCAGCCCCAGCATTTT.

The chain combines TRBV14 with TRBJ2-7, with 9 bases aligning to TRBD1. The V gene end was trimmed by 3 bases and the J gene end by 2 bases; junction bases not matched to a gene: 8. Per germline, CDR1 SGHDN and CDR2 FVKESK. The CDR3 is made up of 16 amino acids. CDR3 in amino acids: CASSHIPGQGTYEQYF. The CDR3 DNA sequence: TGTGCCAGCAGCCACATCCCGGGACAGGGTACCTACGAGCAGTACTTC.

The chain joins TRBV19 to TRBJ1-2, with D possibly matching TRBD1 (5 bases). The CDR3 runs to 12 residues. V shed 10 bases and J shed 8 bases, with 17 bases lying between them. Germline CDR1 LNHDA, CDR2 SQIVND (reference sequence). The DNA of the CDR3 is TGTGCCAATAAATTAGGGGAAGACGGCTACACCTTC. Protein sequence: CANKLGEDGYTF.

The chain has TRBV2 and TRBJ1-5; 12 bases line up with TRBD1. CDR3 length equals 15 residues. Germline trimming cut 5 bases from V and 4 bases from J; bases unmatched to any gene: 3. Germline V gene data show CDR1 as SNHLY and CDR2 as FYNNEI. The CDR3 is CASSRDRGQNQPQHF. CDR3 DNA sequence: TGTGCCAGCAGTCGGGACAGGGGGCAGAATCAGCCCCAGCATTTT.

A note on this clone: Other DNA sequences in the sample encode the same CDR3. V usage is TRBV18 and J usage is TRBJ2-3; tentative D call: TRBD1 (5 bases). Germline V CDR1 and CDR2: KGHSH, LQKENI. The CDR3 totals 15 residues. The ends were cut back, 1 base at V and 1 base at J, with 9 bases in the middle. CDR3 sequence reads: CASSPLQGRTDTQYF. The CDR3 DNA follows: TGTGCCAGCTCACCACTGCAGGGCCGCACAGATACGCAGTATTTT.

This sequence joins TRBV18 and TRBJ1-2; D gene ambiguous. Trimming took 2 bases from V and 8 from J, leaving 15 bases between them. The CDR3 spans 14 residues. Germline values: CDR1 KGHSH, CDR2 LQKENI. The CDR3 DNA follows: TGTGCCAGCTCACCATGGAACGGGGAGAGAGGCTACACCTTC. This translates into CASSPWNGERGYTF.

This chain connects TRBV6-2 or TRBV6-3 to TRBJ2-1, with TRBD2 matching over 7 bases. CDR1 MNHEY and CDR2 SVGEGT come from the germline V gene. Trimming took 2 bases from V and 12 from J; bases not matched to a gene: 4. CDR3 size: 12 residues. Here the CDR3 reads CASSYMGLRQFF. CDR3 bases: TGTGCCAGCAGTTACATGGGACTAAGGCAGTTCTTC.

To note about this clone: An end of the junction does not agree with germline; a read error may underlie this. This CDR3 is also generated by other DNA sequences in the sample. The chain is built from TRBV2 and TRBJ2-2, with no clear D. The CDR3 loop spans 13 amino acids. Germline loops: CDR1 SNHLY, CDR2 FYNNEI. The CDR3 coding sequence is TGCGCCAGCAGCGCAGGGAACACCGGGGAGCTGTTTTTT. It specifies CASSAGNTGELFF.

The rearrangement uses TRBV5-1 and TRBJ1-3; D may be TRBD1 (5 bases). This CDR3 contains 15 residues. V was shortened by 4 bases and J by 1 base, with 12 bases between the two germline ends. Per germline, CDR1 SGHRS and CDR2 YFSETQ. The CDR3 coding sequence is TGCGCCAGCAGCCTTACAAAGGGGTCTGGAAACACCATATATTTT. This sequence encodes CASSLTKGSGNTIYF.

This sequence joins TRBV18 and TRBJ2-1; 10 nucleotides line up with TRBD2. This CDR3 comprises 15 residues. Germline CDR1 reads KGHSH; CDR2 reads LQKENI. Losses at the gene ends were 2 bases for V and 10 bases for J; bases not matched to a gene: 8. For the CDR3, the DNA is TGTGCCAGCTCACCAGCCAGCGGGAGGGGACAGGAGCAGTTCTTC. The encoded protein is CASSPASGRGQEQFF.

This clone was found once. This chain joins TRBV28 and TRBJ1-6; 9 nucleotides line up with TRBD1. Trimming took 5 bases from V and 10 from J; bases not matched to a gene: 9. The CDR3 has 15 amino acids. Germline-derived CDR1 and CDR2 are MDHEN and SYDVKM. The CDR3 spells CASSPGDRDGSPLHF. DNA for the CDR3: TGTGCCAGCAGTCCCGGGGACAGGGATGGATCACCCCTCCACTTT.

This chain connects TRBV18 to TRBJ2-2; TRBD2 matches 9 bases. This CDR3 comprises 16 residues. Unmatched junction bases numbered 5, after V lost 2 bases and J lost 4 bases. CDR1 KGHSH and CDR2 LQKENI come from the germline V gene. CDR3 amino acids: CASSPELAGFTGELFF. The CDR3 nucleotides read TGTGCCAGCTCACCAGAACTAGCGGGCTTCACCGGGGAGCTGTTTTTT. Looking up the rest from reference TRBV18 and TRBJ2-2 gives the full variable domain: NAGVMQNPRHLVRRRGQEARLRCSPMKGHSHVYWYRQLPEEGLKFMVYLQKENIIDESGMPKERFSAEFPKEGPSILRIQQVVRGDSAAYFCASSPELAGFTGELFFGEGSRLTVL.

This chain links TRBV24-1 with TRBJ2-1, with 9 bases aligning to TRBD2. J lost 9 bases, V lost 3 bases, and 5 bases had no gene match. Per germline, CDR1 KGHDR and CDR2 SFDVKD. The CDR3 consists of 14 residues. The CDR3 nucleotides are TGTGCCACCAGTGATGCGGGAGGGCCGGGTGAGCAGTTCTTC. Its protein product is CATSDAGGPGEQFF.